The source of this T cell receptor beta chain is a study of cytomegalovirus exposure and HLA in healthy donors. Study results and caveats: A list of approximately 150 TCR beta chains associated with cytomegalovirus was given.

In regard to this clone: No antigen is known for it.

The germline V gene has CDR1 MNHNS and CDR2 SASEGT. The CDR3 has 15 residues. V shed 2 bases and J 2 bases; nucleotides not matched to a gene: 4. The PCR used 60 Vbeta and 13 Jbeta primers. TCRdb's table, derived via immunoSEQ multiplex PCR, lists solely in-frame clones and lacks some. The table has roughly 140,000 clones, 82% seen once. The receptor was isolated from a male donor in good health and CMV-seronegative. The gene calls are TRBV6-1 and TRBJ2-7, with 9 bases matching TRBD1. Sequencing was carried out using PBMCs. The CDR3 nucleotides are TGTGCCAGCAGTGAAATGACAGGGGGGCCCTACGAGCAGTACTTC. It codes for CASSEMTGGPYEQYF.